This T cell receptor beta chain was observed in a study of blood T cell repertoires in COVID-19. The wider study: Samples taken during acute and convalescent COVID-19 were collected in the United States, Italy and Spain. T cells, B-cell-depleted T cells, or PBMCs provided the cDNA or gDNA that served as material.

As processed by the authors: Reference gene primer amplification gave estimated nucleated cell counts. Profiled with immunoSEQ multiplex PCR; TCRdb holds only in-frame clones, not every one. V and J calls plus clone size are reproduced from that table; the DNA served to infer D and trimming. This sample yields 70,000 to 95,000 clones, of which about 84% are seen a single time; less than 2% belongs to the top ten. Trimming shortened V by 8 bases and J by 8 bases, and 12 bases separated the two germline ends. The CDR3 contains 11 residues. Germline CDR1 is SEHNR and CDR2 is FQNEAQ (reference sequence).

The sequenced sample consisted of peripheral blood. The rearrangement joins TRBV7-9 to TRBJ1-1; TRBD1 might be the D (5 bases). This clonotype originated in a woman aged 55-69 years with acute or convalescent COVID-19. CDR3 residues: CASHRGGEAFF. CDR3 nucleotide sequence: TGTGCCAGCCATAGGGGAGGCGAAGCTTTCTTT.